This TCR beta chain appears in the sequencing data of a study of T cells in Graves' hyperthyroidism and ophthalmopathy. The study, taken as a whole, reports: The model anticipated ophthalmopathy a median 6.5 months pre-onset. Within blood appeared most thyroid clonotypes that had expanded above 0.001.

This clonotype was seen a handful of times. Its antigen is not known. RNA transcripts provided the source from which TCR beta CDR3 regions were amplified. TCR CDR3 regions were first amplified by RT-PCR with HTBI primers. One entry per CDR3 protein, called by TCRdb with MiXCR from the multiplex PCR reads. Among hundreds of thousands of distinct CDR3 sequences, over 35% were seen once, and the ten largest hold less than 40%. Those with hyperthyroidism were 18 to 65 years old, newly diagnosed, and ill for under 2 months. Diagnostic decisions used clinical symptoms, serum thyroxine and TRAb, thyroid ultrasound and orbital computed tomography. The source of this sequence is a middle-aged woman with Graves' hyperthyroidism. Sequenced sample: blood.

CDR3 residues: CASSTGTGGAYEQYF. CDR3 sequence (DNA): TGTGCCAGTAGTACCGGGACAGGGGGCGCCTACGAGCAGTACTTC. The chain has TRBV19 and TRBJ2-7, with 12 bases fitting TRBD1. J gave up 2 bases and V 4 bases, and 3 bases lay outside the gene matches. Germline V gene data show CDR1 as LNHDA and CDR2 as SQIVND (reference sequence). CDR3 size: 15 residues.